This T cell receptor beta chain derives from a study of molecular identifiers for immune sequencing clone quantification. The overall study: Sequencing covered four of five parts into which replicate RNA from approximately 20,000 or 98,000 naive CD8 cells was split. Overall study findings and caveats: Clone sizes could be underestimated for highly expanded clones when identical TCR molecules share a barcode.

Via MiXCR, TCRdb re-called the PCR reads, giving one row per CDR3 protein. This sample has about 510,000 distinct CDR3 sequences; about 20% occur once, and the top ten carry approximately 0.84%. The CDR3 is 15 residues long. V lost 6 bases to trimming and J lost 4 bases; unmatched junction nucleotides: 8. This clonotype was counted only a few times. Its specificity is not known. This receptor was identified in a human donor in good health. Some libraries in this study had Jurkat cell RNA spiked in. The V call is TRBV12-3 or TRBV12-4, the J call TRBJ1-2; 10 bases align to TRBD1. The sample was naive CD8+ T cells from blood, with Jurkat cell RNA spiked in. Subset denoted: FACS-sorted CD8+CD4-CCR7+CD45RA+ naive T cells. CDR3 sequence: CASRFGTGDFYGYTF. The CDR3 nucleotides are TGTGCCAGCAGATTCGGGACAGGGGATTTCTATGGCTACACCTTC.